This entry is about one TCR beta chain. This record belongs to a study of blood T cell repertoires in COVID-19. Study-wide background: The origin of the acute and convalescent COVID-19 samples was the United States, Italy and Spain. T cells, B-cell-depleted T cells, or PBMCs provided the cDNA or gDNA that served as material.

TCRdb's table, derived via immunoSEQ multiplex PCR, lists solely in-frame clones and lacks some. The data contain some 100,000 clones, over 75% of them singletons. Looked up from germline, CDR1 is SGHRS and CDR2 is YFSETQ. The CDR3 has 16 residues. V dropped 0 bases and J dropped 9 bases, with 16 bases sitting between them. V usage is TRBV5-1 and J usage is TRBJ1-6; D is unclear. Sequencing used peripheral blood. The clonotype originates from a woman aged 60-70 years with acute or convalescent COVID-19. The CDR3 DNA reads as TGCGCCAGCAGCTTGGCCCCTCCCCGGGAGGGTTCACCCCTCCACTTT. This encodes CASSLAPPREGSPLHF.